This TCR beta chain was observed in a study of T-cell memory formation after mild COVID-19. Findings of the study overall: Some clones that responded turned up in pre-infection memory, which suggests that cross-reactive memory joined in. Researchers report contracting CD4+ clones mostly in CM and EM, with CD8+ clones in EMRA.

This clonotype was picked up a small number of times. The target antigen is unknown. The TCR alpha and TCR beta cDNA libraries, bearing sample barcodes and UMIs, were generated by 5'RACE using constant-segment primers. TCRdb re-called the 5' RACE reads through MiXCR, storing one row per CDR3 protein. The table records some 450,000 distinct CDR3 sequences, 20% of them present only once. Sequencing was done on a sample of PBMCs or a T cell subset sorted from them (not recorded which). This TCR derives from an adult woman who had mild COVID-19 (a few samples of this study predate the infection). Cell type and time point are not known.

The CDR3 nucleotides are TGTGCCAGTAGGCCGGCCGGGGGCTATGGCTACACCTTC. Its protein product is CASRPAGGYGYTF. This chain connects TRBV19 to TRBJ1-2; weak D call: TRBD1 (5 bases). CDR3 length: 13 residues. Trimming cost V 6 bases and J 4 bases, with 12 bases left between them. CDR1 and CDR2 (germline): LNHDA, SQIVND (reference sequence).